Sequencing of this T cell receptor (beta chain) was carried out in a study of T-cell memory formation after mild COVID-19. CDR3 length: 14 amino acids. CDR1 SGHRS and CDR2 YFSETQ come from the germline V gene. V lost 6 bases to trimming and J lost 6 bases; unmatched junction nucleotides: 8. TCRdb itself ran the 5' RACE reads through MiXCR, one entry per CDR3 protein. The sample lists 450,000 to 650,000 distinct CDR3 sequences, approximately 20% occurring once. Findings and limits, study-wide: Shrinking CD4+ clones were chiefly CM and EM; CD8+ ones were chiefly EMRA.

In the case of this clonotype: Its target is not known.

Sequencing was carried out using PBMCs or a T cell subset sorted from them (not recorded which). This TCR was recovered from an adult woman who had mild COVID-19 (a few samples of this study predate the infection). Cell type and time point are not known. The chain joins TRBV5-1 to TRBJ2-7; 11 positions match TRBD1. The CDR3 bases are TGCGCCAGCATCGACATCGGGACAGGGGGCGAGCAGTACTTC. It encodes CASIDIGTGGEQYF.